This TCR beta chain was sequenced for a study of shared clonotypes between healthy human individuals. Sequenced by immunoSEQ multiplex PCR; TCRdb stores in-frame clones only, minus some. This table has millions of clones, roughly nine tenths appearing once. Trimming left V 2 bases short and J 3 bases short, with 15 bases between. Germline V gene sequence: CDR1 SGHNT, CDR2 YYREEE (reference sequence). This CDR3 is built from 17 residues. This receptor was identified in a man aged 18 to 29 in good health. The chain combines TRBV5-4 with TRBJ1-6, with a tentative D call TRBD1 (5 bases). Sequenced: naive CD4+ T cells sorted from blood. Noted subset: CD45RA+ positively selected. CDR3 sequence reads: CASSFRTWTRYNSPLHF. The CDR3 nucleotides read TGTGCCAGCAGCTTTCGTACTTGGACACGCTATAATTCACCCCTCCACTTT.